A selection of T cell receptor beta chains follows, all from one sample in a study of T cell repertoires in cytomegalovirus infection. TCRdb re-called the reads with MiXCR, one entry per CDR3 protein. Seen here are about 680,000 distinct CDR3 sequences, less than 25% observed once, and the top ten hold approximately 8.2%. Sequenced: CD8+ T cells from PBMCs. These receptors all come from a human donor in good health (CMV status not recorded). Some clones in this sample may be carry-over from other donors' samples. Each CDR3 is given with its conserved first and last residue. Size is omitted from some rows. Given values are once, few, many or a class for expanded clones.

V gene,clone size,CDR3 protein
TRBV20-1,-,CSARPPFGGANVLTF
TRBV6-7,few,CASSGDFDTGELFF
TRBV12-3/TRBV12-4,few,CASSLAIGYQVVGDTQYF
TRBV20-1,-,CSAREMKENYGYTF
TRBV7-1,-,CVGEAEGTEAFF
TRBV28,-,CASTPGARQGSTDTQYF
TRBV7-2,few,CASSLGQPSPLHF
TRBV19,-,CASSWRPDSNQPQHF
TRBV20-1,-,CSARDFRTPDTDTQYF
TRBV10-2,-,CATKLRLAGENTGELFF
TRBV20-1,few,CSARDRSTGRDIQYF
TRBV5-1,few,CASSSTDRGYGYTF
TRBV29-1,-,CSFKIASAITDTQYF
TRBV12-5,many,CASGPTSIETQYF
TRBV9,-,CASSVGGATNEKLFF
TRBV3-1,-,CASSQDERDIQETQYF
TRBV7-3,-,CASSLLAEGYNEQFF
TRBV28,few,CASSPTRESSYNEQFF
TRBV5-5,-,CASSLAVRWTGELFF
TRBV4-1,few,CASSQALTDTQYF
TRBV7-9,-,CASRPGQIIYGYTF
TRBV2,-,CASAGGRESGTDTQYF
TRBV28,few,CASSPVVEETQYF
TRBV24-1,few,CATRRGQGGYNEQFF
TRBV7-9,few,CASSQRTAMTYEQYF
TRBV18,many,CASSLGTAVSYNEQFF
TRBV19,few,CASSEYRDVHEQFF
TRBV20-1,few,CSARDASGGTSSYNEQFF
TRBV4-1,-,CASSLTGGPGELFF
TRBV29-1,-,CSVFLAGGPAHEQFF
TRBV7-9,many,CASHSWDRGDNEQFF
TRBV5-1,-,CASSSFGISTTDTQYF
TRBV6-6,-,CASSPGGDGTDTQYF